This T cell receptor (beta chain) was identified in a study of blood T cells in healthy people across ages. Trimming took 6 bases from V and 8 from J, leaving 8 bases between them. Germline values: CDR1 MNHNY, CDR2 SVGAGI (reference sequence). There are 11 residues in the CDR3. Primed by a sample-barcoded 5' primer and a J-beta primer mix, a second PCR proceeded for about 6 to 11 cycles. Each CDR3 protein gets one entry after TCRdb re-called the 5' RACE reads with MiXCR. Among 1,800,000 or so distinct CDR3 sequences listed, about two fifths were seen once. Isolated PBMCs totaled at least 6.5 million in each sample.

The sample taken for sequencing was blood. The chain combines TRBV6-6 with TRBJ2-1, with D tentatively TRBD1 or TRBD2 (5 bases each). The TCR was taken from a human donor in good health. The CDR3 loop is CASSMGDEQFF. The CDR3 DNA reads TGTGCCAGCAGCATGGGGGATGAGCAGTTCTTC.